This T cell receptor beta chain stems from a study of shared clonotypes between healthy human individuals. At the level of the study: There were three CD4 naive, three CD4 memory, two CD8 naive and one CD8 memory plates per donor.

Data came from immunoSEQ multiplex PCR; TCRdb stores just in-frame clones and leaves some out. The sample lists some 1 million clones; approximately 76% were seen once. Worth noting for this clone: The antigen is undetermined.

The CDR3 length is 12 residues. The germline V and J ends were trimmed by 5 bases and 6 bases, with 11 bases remaining between them. The germline gives CDR1 MNHEY, CDR2 SMNVEV (reference sequence). Study-level findings and limits: Several donors showed sharing of about 4.7% of naive CD4 clonotypes.

This chain connects TRBV27 to TRBJ2-7; D is unresolved. Source material: memory CD4+ T cells sorted from blood. Subset given: CD45RA-negative fraction. This receptor was obtained from a young man in good health. The CDR3 nucleotides are TGTGCCAGCAGTCTCCCCATGGGCGAGCAGTACTTC. Translation gives CASSLPMGEQYF.